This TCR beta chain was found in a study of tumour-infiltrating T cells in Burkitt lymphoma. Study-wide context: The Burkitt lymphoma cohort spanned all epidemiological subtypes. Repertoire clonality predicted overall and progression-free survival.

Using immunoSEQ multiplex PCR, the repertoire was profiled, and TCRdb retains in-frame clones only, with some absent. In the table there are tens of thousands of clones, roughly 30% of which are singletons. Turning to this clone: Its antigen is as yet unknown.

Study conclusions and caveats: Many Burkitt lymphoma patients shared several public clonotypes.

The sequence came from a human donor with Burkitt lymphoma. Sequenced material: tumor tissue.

This chain's CDR3 is CASSEGQNYGYTF. In DNA, the CDR3 is TGTGCCAGCAGTGAAGGGCAGAACTATGGCTACACCTTC. The chain couples TRBV25-1 to TRBJ1-2; no reliable D call. The CDR3 totals 13 residues. The V gene's germline CDR1 is MGHDK and CDR2 SYGVNS. Trimming removed 2 bases from V and 2 bases from J, with 6 bases in between.